The clone carrying this TCR beta chain showed up just a few times. As yet, its antigen is unknown. The authors incorporated unique molecular identifiers into the TCR beta cDNA libraries. One entry per CDR3 protein, called by TCRdb with MiXCR from the PCR reads. Among over 700,000 distinct CDR3 sequences listed, about 27% were seen once. The sample belongs to a study of post-analysis software for immune sequencing data. Study-wide findings and caveats: Under the F measure, samples that were prepared in one batch clustered strongly together.

Sequencing was carried out using blood. This TCR derives from a girl under 18 with multiple sclerosis.

CDR3 loop: CASSPGEGGYYGYTF. In DNA form, the CDR3 reads TGCGCCAGCAGCCCGGGGGAGGGCGGGTACTATGGCTACACCTTC. V usage is TRBV4-3 and J usage is TRBJ1-2; weak D call: TRBD1 (5 bases). Between the trimmed V and J ends, which lost 4 bases and 3 bases, there was a span of 15 bases. The CDR3 sequence is 15 residues long. Looked up from germline, CDR1 is LGHNA and CDR2 is YSLEER.